The rows below give T cell receptor beta chains drawn from one sample of a study of blood T cell repertoires in COVID-19. Here immunoSEQ multiplex PCR was the method, and the copy in TCRdb shows in-frame clones only, minus some. The sample holds roughly 230,000 clones, about nine tenths seen once. Sample: peripheral blood. The receptors stem from a young man with COVID-19, enrolled during active disease. CDR3s include the opening cysteine and the closing phenylalanine or tryptophan.

J gene	CDR3 length	V gene	CDR3 protein
TRBJ2-1	14	TRBV11-3	CASSLTSGGNEQFF
TRBJ2-7	15	TRBV7-2	CASSTHPRSLGEQYF
TRBJ1-2	13	TRBV12-3/TRBV12-4	CASRRTGDYGYTF
TRBJ1-1	14	TRBV5-1	CASSIGTGNTEAFF
TRBJ2-3	15	TRBV5-6	CASSLRVTPTDTQYF
TRBJ2-3	18	TRBV19	CASSKPRDRGHSTDTQYF
TRBJ2-7	15	TRBV5-1	CASSLQGGSSYEQYF
TRBJ1-1	17	TRBV27	CASSTRIRGQAGLSAFF
TRBJ1-2	15	TRBV5-1	CASSLAGQTNYGYTF
TRBJ1-4	12	TRBV6-5	CASRQRQGRLFF
TRBJ1-4	15	TRBV18	CASSPGRTTNEKLFF
TRBJ1-1	12	TRBV7-6	CASSTLNTEAFF
TRBJ1-3	15	TRBV6-6	CASSLPGFAGNTIYF
TRBJ1-2	13	TRBV19	CASSIGGIYGYTF
TRBJ2-3	17	TRBV9	CASSETGTSGGADTQYF
TRBJ2-3	16	TRBV4-1	CASSQEQRGSTDTQYF
TRBJ2-2	17	TRBV5-6	CASSLPGQGAHTGELFF
TRBJ1-4	15	TRBV14	CASSQSGLQGEKLFF
TRBJ2-7	14	TRBV30	CAWVPRDRVNEQYF
TRBJ1-1	17	TRBV5-1	CASSFNDRRGFTTEAFF
TRBJ2-3	14	TRBV2	CASSWTGTGDTQYF
TRBJ2-7	15	TRBV27	CASSPIRDRGYEQYF
TRBJ2-7	17	TRBV19	CASSPSLGTGGTYEQYF
TRBJ2-7	15	TRBV7-3	CASSLSGGNSYEQYF
TRBJ1-2	16	TRBV19	CASSIVGQLVNYGYTF
TRBJ2-2	14	TRBV30	CAWIRSGNTGELFF
TRBJ1-1	14	TRBV2	CASDTDRQNTEAFF
TRBJ1-1	14	TRBV27	CASSLFHRDTEAFF
TRBJ1-2	15	TRBV2	CASSELGGDSSGYTF
TRBJ1-2	14	TRBV5-1	CASSFQGSNYGYTF
TRBJ1-1	14	TRBV30	CAWSSGTANTEAFF
TRBJ1-3	15	TRBV10-1	CASSESRGTGNTIYF
TRBJ2-1	18	TRBV4-1	CASSPFGLAGPPGNEQFF
TRBJ2-1	13	TRBV12-3/TRBV12-4	CASTLGGYNEQFF
TRBJ1-5	13	TRBV9	CASSGTGREPQHF
TRBJ2-2	17	TRBV5-1	CASSPRAGTENTGELFF
TRBJ1-1	17	TRBV5-1	CASSLALLKDNGLGAFF
TRBJ1-3	14	TRBV6-1	CASSEKTEGNTIYF
TRBJ1-5	13	TRBV6-6	CASRTGGYQPQHF
TRBJ2-2	15	TRBV18	CASSPPSVNTGELFF
TRBJ1-5	14	TRBV6-5	CASSSGLTNQPQHF
TRBJ1-5	15	TRBV6-5	CASRPSGGGHQPQHF
TRBJ2-2	16	TRBV25-1	CASSDTGTGNTGELFF
TRBJ1-1	15	TRBV5-1	CASSLAMGPNTEAFF